This TCR beta chain was retrieved from a study of blood T cell repertoires in COVID-19. About the research overall: COVID-19 samples collected from the United States, Italy and Spain covered acute and convalescent phases. PBMCs, B-cell-depleted T cells, or T cells provided the cDNA or gDNA that made up the material.

As processed by the authors: Counts of nucleated cells, estimated from reference gene primer amplification, were obtained. Generated by immunoSEQ multiplex PCR, the TCRdb table keeps only in-frame clones and is missing some. D and trimming were read from the DNA, whereas the V and J calls and clone size are those reported in that table. The sample gives about 310,000 clones, 70% to 90% of which show up once; 1% to 1.5% is in the top ten. Germline V CDR1 and CDR2: MNHEY, SVGAGI. Unmatched junction bases numbered 3, after V lost 6 bases and J lost 4 bases. CDR3 length equals 15 residues. This clone was seen just once.

This receptor was taken from a man between 65 and 85 years old with acute or convalescent COVID-19. Sequenced material: peripheral blood. The chain recombines TRBV6-5 with TRBJ2-2; TRBD1 agrees at 12 bases. The CDR3 nucleotides read TGTGCCAGCAGGGGACAGGGGGCGGTCACCGGGGAGCTGTTTTTT. Its protein product is CASRGQGAVTGELFF.